This T cell receptor beta chain was sequenced for a study of lymphopenia after photon versus proton radiotherapy (dated by TCRdb to between 2019 and 2020). In the study overall: The immunological effects of photon versus proton radiation therapy were compared in patients with gastrointestinal tumors who developed high-grade lymphopenia. The goal of the study was to describe how the two radiation modalities differ in their effects on the immune system. A cohort of some 20 patients with gastrointestinal tumors who received either photon or proton therapy and subsequently developed lymphopenia was included. The paper as a whole reports these results and caveats: The survival association was examined only in patients who died, and the authors described better survival with proton therapy as a possibility, not as a demonstrated result. After the lymphocyte count nadir, repertoires from photon-treated patients showed oligoclonal expansion, particularly of CD8+ Temra cells, and this expansion drove the decline in diversity. Across the cohort, a larger post-nadir drop in TCR diversity was inversely correlated with overall survival time among patients who died. During treatment, patients who received photon therapy lost naive T cells and TCR diversity and gained effector/memory populations, whereas patients who received proton therapy remained relatively stable.

Regarding this clone: The antigen it recognizes is unknown. Per-base qualities were not stored, and no clone one base away is much larger.

Libraries were constructed by the immunoSEQ multiplex PCR assay. Alongside multiparametric flow cytometry, deep sequencing of rearranged TCR beta loci was used to profile the T cell repertoires. TCRdb took this table from immuneACCESS and kept in-frame rearrangements with V and J called. Such tables lack part of the clones; where checked against another copy, unresolved V genes explain under half of the gap, and the rest is unexplained. Within this sample are around 18,000 clones, with 65% to 90% of them counted one time only. The ten largest clones capture around a fifth of the sample. The germline V gene supplies CDR1 SQVTM and CDR2 ANQGSEA. The CDR3 starts with the cysteine, ends with the phenylalanine, and has 13 residues. Just CDR3 DNA is preserved here, 39 bases in frame from base 1. V ends up 7 bases short and J 5 bases short, with an unmatched junction base count of 10.

The source is a man in his 70s with pancreatic cancer. The sample in question was peripheral blood, obtained from a patient treated with proton-based radiotherapy. In this chain, TRBV29-1 is recombined with TRBJ2-7; 8 of the junction bases match TRBD1. For the CDR3, the sequence is CSGARQGWDEQYF. The sequence in DNA is TGCAGCGGGGCAAGACAGGGGTGGGACGAGCAGTACTTC.